This T cell receptor (beta chain) was captured in a study of spatial heterogeneity in lung cancer (dated by TCRdb to between 2018 and 2021). Context from the whole study: Beta-chain transcripts were consistently detected in greater numbers than alpha-chain transcripts, which likely reflects a higher abundance of beta-chain transcripts. A strong correlation was found between TCR transcript counts in tumor regions and a T cell transcriptional module score from matched bulk RNA-seq. In the raw uncorrected reads, each unique combination of TCR and UMI appeared more than ten times on average. In non-small cell lung cancer, the study made a quantitative comparison of TCR alpha and beta repertoires among multiple tumor regions, matched nontumor lung and blood. TCR repertoire features were related to nonsynonymous mutation counts determined by whole-exome sequencing of tumor tissue. Both alpha and beta chains were TCR-sequenced in 220 or so tumor regions, approximately 64 matched nontumor lung samples and around 54 PBMC samples obtained at surgery.

In the paper's terms, the time point label means: sample taken at primary tumor resection. Donors were 72 patients with early-stage, untreated non-small cell lung cancer from the lung TRACERx cohort. Without any cell sorting, TCR sequencing was performed on whole RNA extracted either from tumor and nontumor lung tissue or from cryopreserved PBMC samples. Only patients for whom sufficient RNA was available from at least two tumor regions were selected for TCR sequencing. Before being selected, tumor and adjacent nontumor lung specimens were reviewed by a lung pathologist. Judged by its sample share, this clonotype qualifies as medium-sized (0.01 to 0.1%). The target of this receptor is not known. Per-nucleotide qualities are absent, and no much larger clonotype sits a single base away. Library creation used 5' RACE. Sequenced using a NextSeq 500. To allow correction of PCR and sequencing errors, the TCR library protocol tagged every TCR cDNA molecule with a unique molecular identifier. Under the source paper's analysis protocol: TCR identification, UMI-based error correction and CDR3 extraction were all carried out with Decombinator tools. TCRs above a frequency of 2 per 1,000, corresponding to the top 1% of the tumor frequency distribution, were defined as expanded. Expanded tumor TCRs were classed as regional if statistically deemed absent (corrected P<0.05) from at least one tumor region, otherwise ubiquitous. Renyi diversity was calculated using the R vegan package after each repertoire was subsampled 100 times to 5,000 TCRs. To build CDR3 similarity networks, amino acid triplet string-kernel similarity was used, and CDR3s were connected when their pairwise similarity was above 0.82. TCRdb reprocessed the public reads (quality trimming at Q25 with fastp, clone calling with MiXCR) and kept in-frame beta chains. One record per CDR3 amino acid sequence lists the most common genes and DNA. The V and J calls come from TCRdb's annotation, not from the publication. Recorded for this sample are about 4,900 distinct CDR3 sequences; around 14% of them occurred a single time. Roughly 9.1% of the sample belongs to the ten largest clones.

V sheds 3 bases and J sheds 1 base, leaving 9 bases between their ends. Measured from the cysteine to the phenylalanine, the CDR3 is 14 residues long. Of the read, only the CDR3 DNA is kept; its 42 bases are in frame from base 1. The full study reports these points: The tumor nonsynonymous mutation count correlated with the number of expanded alpha and beta TCRs within the tumor. The count of ubiquitous expanded TCRs correlated with the count of ubiquitous nonsynonymous mutations, and the count of regional expanded TCRs correlated with the count of regional nonsynonymous mutations. Confirming at a functional level the hypothesis that regional TCRs recognize regional mutations was considered to require additional single-cell paired TCR alpha and beta sequencing. TCR-seq coverage of tumor T cells was estimated at only approximately 7% for alpha chains and 12% to 15% for beta chains.

Recombination linked TRBV12-3 or TRBV12-4 to TRBJ1-1; the D segment cannot be called with confidence. The source was lung tumor tissue, collected at surgery. This clonotype was sampled from a female donor with early-stage non-small cell lung cancer. The CDR3 reads CASSFGRENTEAFF. The sequenced DNA is TGTGCCAGCAGTTTCGGCCGGGAGAACACTGAAGCTTTCTTT.